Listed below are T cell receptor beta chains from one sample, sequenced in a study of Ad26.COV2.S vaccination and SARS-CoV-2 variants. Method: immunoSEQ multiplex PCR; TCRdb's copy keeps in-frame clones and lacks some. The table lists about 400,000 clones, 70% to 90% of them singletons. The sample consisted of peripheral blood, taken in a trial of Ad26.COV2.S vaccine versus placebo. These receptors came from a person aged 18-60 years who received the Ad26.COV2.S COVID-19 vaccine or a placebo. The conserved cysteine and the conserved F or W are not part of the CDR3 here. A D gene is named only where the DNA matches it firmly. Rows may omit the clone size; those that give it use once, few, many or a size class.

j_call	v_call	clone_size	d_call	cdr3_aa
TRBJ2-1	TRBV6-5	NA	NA	ASRPGQGGGNEQF
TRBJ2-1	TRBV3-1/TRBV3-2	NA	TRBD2	ASSHTTSDEQF
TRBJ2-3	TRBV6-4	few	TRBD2	ASSASGGADTQY
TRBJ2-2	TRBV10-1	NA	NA	ASSDIRSATGELF
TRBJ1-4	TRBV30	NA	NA	AWSSASEKLF
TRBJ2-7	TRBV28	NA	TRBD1	ASRLGQGEQY
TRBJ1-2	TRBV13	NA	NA	ASSLVGDGYT
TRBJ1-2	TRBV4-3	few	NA	ASSQGRTLGYGYT
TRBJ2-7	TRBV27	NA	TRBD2	ASSLAGGFEQY
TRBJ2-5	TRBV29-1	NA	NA	SVVGARTLGETQY
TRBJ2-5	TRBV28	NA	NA	ASSSRGQETQY
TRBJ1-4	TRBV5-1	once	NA	ASSLGGGTNEKLF
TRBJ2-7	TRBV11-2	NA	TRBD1	ASSLESTGFYEQY
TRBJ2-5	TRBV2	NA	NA	ASSTGGPQETQY
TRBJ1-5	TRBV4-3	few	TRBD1	ASSQVYDRGEQPQH
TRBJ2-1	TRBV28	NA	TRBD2	ASSPSGGSYNEQF
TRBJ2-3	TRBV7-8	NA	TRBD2	ASSAIAGAGTDTQY
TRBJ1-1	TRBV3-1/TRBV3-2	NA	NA	ASSQAGEPEAF
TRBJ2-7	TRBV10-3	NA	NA	AIRPDGTSYEQY
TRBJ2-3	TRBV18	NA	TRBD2	ASSPLQGLAGGSTDTQY
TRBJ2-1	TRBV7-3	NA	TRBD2	ASSPQAGGPFNEQF
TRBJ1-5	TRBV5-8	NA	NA	ASSYRSNQPQH